A single sample is the source of the 13 T cell receptor beta chains below, sequenced in a study of response to subunit inactivated influenza vaccine. TCRdb reanalysed the RT-PCR reads using MiXCR and keeps one entry per CDR3 protein. This table holds hundreds of thousands of distinct CDR3 sequences, roughly 20% found once. The specimen was PBMCs from blood, collected roughly 20 months after vaccination. These TCRs come from a man aged 45 to 75 who received an inactivated influenza vaccine.

The rearrangement links TRBV20-1 to TRBJ2-4, with D perhaps TRBD1 or TRBD2 (5 bases each). The germline V gene has CDR1 DFQATT and CDR2 SNEGSKA (reference sequence). Trimming pared 0 bases from V and 7 bases from J, leaving 22 bases between. CDR3 length: 17 residues. CDR3 protein: CSARDGFGAGVRNIQYF. As DNA, the CDR3 is TGCAGTGCTAGAGACGGGTTCGGGGCCGGGGTTCGTAACATTCAGTACTTC.

The V call is TRBV3-1, the J call TRBJ1-5, with D hard to call. Per germline, CDR1 LGHDT and CDR2 YNNKEL (reference sequence). The V and J ends lost 6 bases and 1 base respectively, with 10 bases between them. The CDR3 runs to 14 residues. The CDR3 loop reads CASSLFLSNQPQHF. The CDR3 coding sequence is TGTGCCAGCAGTCTCTTCCTCAGCAATCAGCCCCAGCATTTT. The whole variable domain, remainder taken from reference TRBV3-1 and TRBJ1-5, is DTAVSQTPKYLVTQMGNDKSIKCEQNLGHDTMYWYKQDSKKFLKIMFSYNNKELIINETVPNRFSPKSPDKAHLNLHINSLELGDSAVYFCASSLFLSNQPQHFGDGTRLSIL.

The chain has TRBV24-1 and TRBJ2-1, with D perhaps assigned TRBD1 or TRBD2 (5 bases each). V was shortened by 7 bases and J by 8 bases, with 11 bases between the two germline ends. CDR3 length: 12 residues. Germline V gene sequence: CDR1 KGHDR, CDR2 SFDVKD. CDR3 in DNA: TGTGCCACCAGCCTGAGGGGTTATGAGCAGTTCTTC. Amino acids: CATSLRGYEQFF.

This clonotype was detected a few times. The V gene is TRBV5-1, the J gene TRBJ1-6; no firm D call. There are 13 residues in the CDR3. The V end lost 8 bases, the J end lost 7 bases, and 13 bases lay between the germline ends. CDR1 and CDR2 (germline): SGHRS, YFSETQ. CDR3 sequence reads: CASGREQNSPLHF. DNA of the CDR3: TGCGCCAGTGGCCGGGAGCAAAATTCACCCCTCCACTTT.

This clonotype has just a few counts. J is TRBJ2-5 and V is TRBV18, with unresolved D. The CDR3 is made up of 14 amino acids. The germline gives CDR1 KGHSH, CDR2 LQKENI. V was trimmed by 4 bases and J by 5 bases, leaving 14 bases between them. The DNA of the CDR3 is TGTGCCAGCTCACAAACTAATATCGGTGAGACCCAGTACTTC. Amino acid sequence: CASSQTNIGETQYF.

The chain carries TRBV19 and TRBJ1-5; no clear D gene. Per the germline V gene, CDR1 is LNHDA and CDR2 is SQIVND (reference sequence). CDR3 length: 13 amino acids. Deletions cut 2 bases from V and 4 bases from J, with 6 bases between. CDR3: CASSITTNQPQHF. The DNA of the CDR3 is TGTGCCAGTAGTATAACAACAAATCAGCCCCAGCATTTT.

The gene calls are TRBV20-1 and TRBJ2-5; TRBD1 aligns across 8 bases. This CDR3 is 15 amino acids long. The V and J ends lost 4 bases and 1 base, in that order; junction bases with no gene match: 8. CDR1 is DFQATT, CDR2 SNEGSKA, per germline (reference sequence). The CDR3 here is CSAKLPTGAQETQYF. The CDR3 DNA follows: TGCAGTGCTAAACTACCGACAGGGGCCCAAGAGACCCAGTACTTC.

This clonotype turned up a few times. The rearrangement uses TRBV5-1 and TRBJ1-5; D not certain. The CDR3 has 15 amino acids. V lost 3 bases and J 1 base, leaving 11 bases between the germline ends. Germline assignment: CDR1 SGHRS and CDR2 YFSETQ. The CDR3 region is CASSSLGISNQPQHF. CDR3 coding DNA: TGCGCCAGCAGCTCTTTGGGTATCAGCAATCAGCCCCAGCATTTT.

This clonotype was seen only a few times. CDR3 region: CASSSAGTGVQPQHF. In DNA form, the CDR3 reads TGTGCCAGCAGCTCCGCCGGGACAGGGGTTCAGCCCCAGCATTTT. The chain has TRBV5-5 and TRBJ1-5; 10 bases fit TRBD1. The CDR3 totals 15 residues. Germline V gene sequence: CDR1 SGHKS, CDR2 YYEKEE (reference sequence). After removal of 3 bases from V and 6 bases from J, the junction contained 6 bases not matched to a gene.

This clonotype was counted only a few times. As DNA, the CDR3 is TGTGCCAGCAGCTTGGGGCGGAATCCCTACTACGAGCAGTACTTC. The encoded protein is CASSLGRNPYYEQYF. The rearrangement joins TRBV5-6 to TRBJ2-7; D ambiguous. The CDR3 is 15 amino acids. Looked up from germline, CDR1 is SGHDT and CDR2 is YYEEEE. V was trimmed by 0 bases and J by 3 bases, leaving 13 bases between them.

This chain links TRBV29-1 with TRBJ2-7, with D uncertain. This CDR3 contains 11 residues. Deletions cut 3 bases from V and 4 bases from J, with 7 bases between. The germline CDR1 and CDR2 sequences are SQVTM and ANQGSEA. This CDR3 is CSVESGYEQYF. The CDR3 DNA is TGCAGCGTTGAGAGTGGTTACGAGCAGTACTTC.

This clonotype was counted ten times or more. The J gene is TRBJ1-1, the V gene TRBV20-1; D remains ambiguous. V lost 3 bases to trimming and J lost 0 bases, with 14 bases between them. The CDR3 sequence is 15 residues long. Germline V gene data show CDR1 as DFQATT and CDR2 as SNEGSKA (reference sequence). CDR3 bases: TGCAGTGCTAGTAGAAAGGGAACCATGAACACTGAAGCTTTCTTT. Protein sequence: CSASRKGTMNTEAFF.

As concerns this clonotype: A much more abundant neighbour one base away suggests this may be a read error. The chain employs TRBV27 and TRBJ1-4; 9 bases fit TRBD1. The CDR3 loop spans 14 amino acids. Trimming took 3 bases from V and 5 from J; bases not matched to a gene: 1. Germline lookup yields CDR1 MNHEY and CDR2 SMNVEV (reference sequence). CDR3 residues: CASSFGTGNEKLFF. For the CDR3, the DNA is TGTGCCAGCAGTTTCGGGACAGGGAATGAAAAACTGTTTTTT.